Shown below are 14 T cell receptor beta chains from a single sample sequenced in a study of control samples from healthy donors and cancer patients. Here immunoSEQ multiplex PCR was the method, and the copy in TCRdb shows in-frame clones only, minus some. Of 100,000 to 150,000 clones detected, roughly 87% appear once; the ten largest clones hold around 1.8%. The sequenced sample was blood. The receptors come from a man aged 18 to 35 in good health.

CDR3 residues: CASSRGGLAGGETQYF. DNA for the CDR3: TGTGCCAGTAGCAGAGGAGGACTAGCGGGAGGAGAGACCCAGTACTTC. This rearrangement joins TRBV19 to TRBJ2-5; 14 positions agree with TRBD2. V trimming: 6 bases; J trimming: 4 bases; junction bases outside the gene matches: 7. The length of the CDR3 is 16 residues. From germline, CDR1 is LNHDA and CDR2 SQIVND (reference sequence).

The CDR3 loop is CASKGTMRETQYF. CDR3 DNA sequence: TGTGCCAGTAAAGGGACAATGAGAGAGACCCAGTACTTC. The V and J genes are TRBV19 and TRBJ2-5; perhaps TRBD1 as D (6 bases). V shed 7 bases and J shed 4 bases, with 13 bases lying between them. CDR1 is LNHDA, CDR2 SQIVND, per germline (reference sequence). The CDR3 covers 13 residues.

The chain is built from TRBV7-2 and TRBJ2-5, with 12 bases that match TRBD2. Trimming removed 4 bases from V and 2 bases from J; junction bases left unmatched: 5. Germline CDR1 reads SGHTA; CDR2 reads FQGNSA. The CDR3 is 16 amino acids. CDR3 amino acids: CASSSFGLAGQETQYF. CDR3 sequence (DNA): TGTGCCAGCAGCTCGTTCGGACTAGCGGGACAAGAGACCCAGTACTTC.

The V gene is TRBV10-2, the J gene TRBJ1-1; maybe TRBD1 (5 bases). The CDR3 contains 15 residues. V was pared by 2 bases and J by 0 bases, with 10 bases between. Germline lookup yields CDR1 WSHSY and CDR2 SAAADI. Here the CDR3 DNA reads TGCGCCAGCAGTGAGAGCACAGGCGTGAACACTGAAGCTTTCTTT. It specifies CASSESTGVNTEAFF.

The V and J genes are TRBV10-3 and TRBJ2-7; 9 nucleotides align to TRBD2. Germline V gene sequence: CDR1 ENHRY, CDR2 SYGVKD. V trimming: 6 bases; J trimming: 0 bases; junction bases outside the gene matches: 6. The CDR3 totals 15 residues. DNA of the CDR3: TGTGCCATCAGGAGCGTTAGCGGGAGCTCCTACGAGCAGTACTTC. It encodes CAIRSVSGSSYEQYF.

The V gene is TRBV28, the J gene TRBJ1-1; D unresolved. In germline, CDR1 is MDHEN, CDR2 SYDVKM. The CDR3 covers 15 residues. The germline V and J ends were trimmed by 7 bases and 2 bases, with 17 bases remaining between them. The CDR3 here is CASIRRNRLNTEAFF. CDR3 in DNA: TGTGCCAGCATACGAAGGAACCGGCTAAACACTGAAGCTTTCTTT.

This clone has only one observation. The V and J genes are TRBV24-1 and TRBJ2-7, with 8 bases fitting TRBD2. Germline loops: CDR1 KGHDR, CDR2 SFDVKD. Trimming cost V 1 base and J 4 bases; bases outside gene matches: 5. This CDR3 is 15 amino acids long. CDR3 bases: TGTGCCACCAGTGATTTCGGCGGGGGGAATTACGAGCAGTACTTC. It encodes CATSDFGGGNYEQYF.

CDR3 in DNA: TGTGCCAGCAGTTTAACCAGCCGGATCGAAATGAACACTGAAGCTTTCTTT. This encodes CASSLTSRIEMNTEAFF. The chain has TRBV28 and TRBJ1-1; D unclear. The germline V gene has CDR1 MDHEN and CDR2 SYDVKM. Trimming pared 2 bases from V and 0 bases from J, leaving 16 bases between. The CDR3 is 17 amino acids.

The chain combines TRBV10-3 with TRBJ2-1; D is unresolved. CDR3 length: 14 amino acids. Germline V CDR1 and CDR2: ENHRY, SYGVKD. The V gene lost 0 bases and the J gene lost 4 bases, with 7 bases spanning the gap. The CDR3 coding sequence is TGTGCCATCAGTGAGTCCGCGAGGTACAATGAGCAGTTCTTC. It encodes CAISESARYNEQFF.

This clone was detected only once. The V call is TRBV9, the J call TRBJ2-5, with 12 positions matching TRBD2. The CDR3 covers 17 residues. CDR1 SGDLS and CDR2 YYNGEE come from the germline V gene. V shed 0 bases and J 2 bases; nucleotides not matched to a gene: 5. The CDR3 DNA is TGTGCCAGCAGCGTAGGAGGGACTAGCGGGCCACAAGAGACCCAGTACTTC. It encodes CASSVGGTSGPQETQYF.

The chain employs TRBV25-1 and TRBJ1-1, with D perhaps TRBD1 (5 bases). With 1 base removed from V and 1 base from J, the gap between germline ends came to 10 bases. The CDR3 sequence is 15 residues long. Germline V lookup: CDR1 MGHDK, CDR2 SYGVNS. CDR3 amino acids: CASSEFRGENTEAFF. The CDR3 bases are TGTGCCAGCAGTGAATTTAGGGGTGAGAACACTGAAGCTTTCTTT.

A few counts support this clone. The V gene is TRBV9, the J gene TRBJ1-2; no clear D. V was clipped by 3 bases and J by 3 bases, with 12 bases between them. The CDR3 contains 14 residues. Germline V gene lookup returns CDR1 SGDLS and CDR2 YYNGEE. CDR3 sequence (DNA): TGTGCCAGCAGCGATCCGTATGCCTACTATGGCTACACCTTC. It codes for CASSDPYAYYGYTF.

J is TRBJ2-7 and V is TRBV21-1; TRBD2 reflects the table's D call only, with no check against the DNA. TRBV21-1 is a known pseudogene. The CDR3 is 20 amino acids. The CDR3 DNA sequence: TGTGCCAGCAGCAAAGCGCTTTACTCCGGCGCGGAAGGCGAGTTAAGCGAGCAGTACTTC. Protein: CASSKALYSGAEGELSEQYF.

J is TRBJ1-4 and V is TRBV11-2; 7 bases are shared with TRBD1. The CDR3 length is 15 residues. CDR1 and CDR2 (germline): SGHAT, FQNNGV. V lost 4 bases to trimming and J lost 7 bases; unmatched junction nucleotides: 9. As DNA, the CDR3 is TGTGCCAGCAGCTCCGAGACAGGGAAACGTGAAAAACTGTTTTTT. Protein: CASSSETGKREKLFF.